The next 23 T cell receptor beta chains were all read from a single sample in a study of cytomegalovirus exposure and HLA in healthy donors. Use of 60 Vbeta and 13 Jbeta primers characterized the PCR. The assay was immunoSEQ multiplex PCR, and TCRdb's table has in-frame clones only and misses some. Among about 170,000 clones listed, over 80% were seen once. What was sequenced was PBMCs. All receptors derive from a male donor in good health and CMV-seronegative.

The rearrangement links TRBV6-5 to TRBJ2-3; maybe TRBD1 (5 bases). V shed 5 bases and J shed 6 bases, with 6 bases lying between them. Germline values: CDR1 MNHEY, CDR2 SVGAGI. This CDR3 comprises 11 residues. The CDR3 DNA is TGTGCCAGCAGTCAGGGTGATACGCAGTATTTT. Amino acid sequence: CASSQGDTQYF.

This sequence joins TRBV15 and TRBJ2-3; no reliable D call. Germline-derived CDR1 and CDR2 are LNHNV and YYDKDF (reference sequence). The CDR3 length is 14 residues. V dropped 5 bases and J dropped 4 bases, with 13 bases sitting between them. CDR3 in DNA: TGTGCCACCAGCTCTCTCGCTGGCCCAGATACGCAGTATTTT. It encodes CATSSLAGPDTQYF.

The V gene is TRBV19, the J gene TRBJ2-3; TRBD2 is a possible D gene (6 bases). The length of the CDR3 is 15 residues. Germline V CDR1 and CDR2: LNHDA, SQIVND (reference sequence). V dropped 5 bases and J dropped 0 bases, with 12 bases sitting between them. CDR3 loop: CASSGSGYSTDTQYF. The CDR3 nucleotides are TGTGCCAGTAGTGGAAGCGGGTATAGCACAGATACGCAGTATTTT.

CDR3 loop: CASSREGASNSPLHF. Here the CDR3 DNA reads TGTGCCAGCAGCAGAGAGGGGGCCTCTAATTCACCCCTCCACTTT. The V call is TRBV7-8, the J call TRBJ1-6, with 7 nucleotides matching TRBD1. Germline trimming cut 5 bases from V and 6 bases from J; bases unmatched to any gene: 7. Germline CDR1 SGHVS, CDR2 FQNEAQ. This CDR3 comprises 15 residues.

V and J are TRBV5-1 and TRBJ1-2, with unresolved D. Germline loops: CDR1 SGHRS, CDR2 YFSETQ. This CDR3 is 13 amino acids long. V was trimmed by 1 base and J by 7 bases, leaving 11 bases between them. CDR3 region: CASSLTRTSGYTF. The CDR3, as DNA: TGCGCCAGCAGCTTGACCCGAACTTCTGGCTACACCTTC. The whole variable domain, filled in from reference TRBV5-1 and TRBJ1-2, reads KAGVTQTPRYLIKTRGQQVTLSCSPISGHRSVSWYQQTPGQGLQFLFEYFSETQRNKGNFPGRFSGRQFSNSRSEMNVSTLELGDSALYLCASSLTRTSGYTFGSGTRLTVV.

The J gene is TRBJ2-3, the V gene TRBV6-1, with D perhaps TRBD2 (7 bases). With 7 bases removed from V and 7 bases from J, the gap between germline ends came to 15 bases. The CDR3 consists of 13 residues. CDR1 MNHNS and CDR2 SASEGT come from the germline V gene. CDR3 protein: CASTEGEGYTQYF. Written as DNA, the CDR3 is TGTGCCAGCACGGAGGGGGAGGGCTATACGCAGTATTTT.

V is TRBV7-2 and J is TRBJ1-2, with D possibly matching TRBD1 (6 bases). V lost 4 bases to trimming and J lost 7 bases, with 13 bases between them. The CDR3 spans 13 residues. Germline lookup yields CDR1 SGHTA and CDR2 FQGNSA. The CDR3 DNA reads TGTGCCAGCAGCTCAGTTACAGGGATTGGCTACACCTTC. This translates into CASSSVTGIGYTF.

A few counts support this clone. This chain links TRBV5-4 with TRBJ2-7; weak D call: TRBD1 (5 bases). The CDR3 spans 13 residues. Germline V CDR1 and CDR2: SGHNT, YYREEE (reference sequence). V lost 0 bases to trimming and J lost 3 bases, with 7 bases between them. CDR3 loop: CASSLGGIYEQYF. The CDR3 DNA is TGTGCCAGCAGCTTGGGGGGCATCTACGAGCAGTACTTC.

This clone has a handful of counts. The chain has TRBV10-3 and TRBJ1-2; D gene ambiguous. The germline V and J ends were trimmed by 9 bases and 5 bases, with 7 bases remaining between them. CDR1 and CDR2 (germline): ENHRY, SYGVKD. CDR3 length equals 10 residues. The CDR3 loop is CAIKEYGYTF. The DNA for the CDR3 is TGTGCCATTAAGGAGTATGGCTACACCTTC.

The gene calls are TRBV19 and TRBJ2-7; 7 nucleotides align to TRBD2. V dropped 9 bases and J dropped 1; count of bases not matched to a gene: 0. The CDR3 extends over 11 amino acids. Germline V gene lookup returns CDR1 LNHDA and CDR2 SQIVND (reference sequence). CDR3 bases: TGTGCCAGCGGGGGGTCCTACGAGCAGTACTTC. It yields the protein CASGGSYEQYF.

This chain connects TRBV11-2 to TRBJ1-2; no reliable D call. Trimming removed 2 bases from V and 2 bases from J, with 9 bases in between. The CDR3 length is 14 residues. Germline values: CDR1 SGHAT, CDR2 FQNNGV. The CDR3: CASSLRGKNYGYTF. CDR3 DNA sequence: TGTGCCAGCAGCTTACGCGGGAAAAACTATGGCTACACCTTC.

This clone was seen just once. This chain uses TRBV11-2 with TRBJ1-4; a weak D match, TRBD1 (5 bases). The V gene's germline CDR1 is SGHAT and CDR2 FQNNGV. V dropped 2 bases and J dropped 6 bases, with 10 bases sitting between them. This CDR3 is 14 amino acids long. The CDR3 DNA sequence: TGTGCCAGCAGCTTAACAGCGGGGGATGAAAAACTGTTTTTT. Protein sequence: CASSLTAGDEKLFF. Full variable domain (rest looked up from reference TRBV11-2 and TRBJ1-4): EAGVAQSPRYKIIEKRQSVAFWCNPISGHATLYWYQQILGQGPKLLIQFQNNGVVDDSQLPKDRFSAERLKGVDSTLKIQPAKLEDSAVYLCASSLTAGDEKLFFGSGTQLSVL.

The chain is built from TRBV19 and TRBJ2-5, with TRBD1 as a possible D gene (6 bases). CDR3 length equals 15 residues. Germline CDR1 LNHDA, CDR2 SQIVND (reference sequence). The germline V and J ends were trimmed by 3 bases and 2 bases, with 13 bases remaining between them. DNA for the CDR3: TGTGCCAGTAGTATCCAGTTCAGGGGACAAGAGACCCAGTACTTC. This sequence encodes CASSIQFRGQETQYF.

This clone was counted a single time. Here the CDR3 DNA reads TGTGCCAGCAGTTACTCGACGCGGCTAAATGAAAAACTGTTTTTT. This codes for CASSYSTRLNEKLFF. This sequence joins TRBV6-6 and TRBJ1-4; D not resolved. CDR3 length: 15 amino acids. Trimming removed 0 bases from V and 5 bases from J, with 10 bases in between. Germline CDR1 is MNHNY and CDR2 is SVGAGI (reference sequence).

CDR3 sequence reads: CASSEGLAGEINTGELFF. The CDR3 DNA sequence: TGTGCCAGCAGCGAAGGACTAGCGGGGGAGATTAACACCGGGGAGCTGTTTTTT. This chain joins TRBV5-4 and TRBJ2-2; TRBD2 matches at 13 bases. Germline V gene data show CDR1 as SGHNT and CDR2 as YYREEE (reference sequence). V was pared by 4 bases and J by 2 bases, with 8 bases of the junction left unmatched. This CDR3 has 18 amino acids.

The genes are TRBV29-1 and TRBJ2-3, with D tentatively TRBD2 (6 bases). The CDR3 length is 14 residues. The V and J ends lost 7 bases and 4 bases respectively, with 18 bases between them. The germline V gene has CDR1 SQVTM and CDR2 ANQGSEA. The CDR3 loop reads CSAQRVIRSDTQYF. The CDR3 nucleotides are TGCAGCGCCCAGCGGGTAATTCGATCAGATACGCAGTATTTT.

The V and J genes are TRBV6-5 and TRBJ1-5; tentative D call: TRBD1 (6 bases). Germline V CDR1 and CDR2: MNHEY, SVGAGI. This CDR3 spans 15 amino acids. Trimming took off 6 bases at V and 0 bases at J, with 12 bases between the two ends. The CDR3 coding sequence is TGTGCCAGCAGAAGGGGGAAGGCTAGCAATCAGCCCCAGCATTTT. Translating it yields CASRRGKASNQPQHF.

Note on this clone: This CDR3 is also generated by other DNA sequences in the sample. The rearrangement links TRBV5-1 to TRBJ1-1; no definite D call. In germline, CDR1 is SGHRS, CDR2 YFSETQ. CDR3 size: 14 residues. The germline V and J ends were trimmed by 0 bases and 4 bases, with 10 bases remaining between them. This CDR3 reads CASSLGHTGTEAFF. The CDR3 DNA reads TGCGCCAGCAGCTTGGGACATACCGGCACTGAAGCTTTCTTT.

The rearrangement joins TRBV5-5 to TRBJ1-2; 7 bases match TRBD1. J lost 8 bases, V lost 0 bases, and 4 bases had no gene match. Germline V gene data show CDR1 as SGHKS and CDR2 as YYEKEE (reference sequence). The CDR3 is 13 residues long. The CDR3 sequence is CASSLVGGAGYTF. The CDR3 coding sequence is TGTGCCAGCAGCTTGGTAGGGGGCGCGGGCTACACCTTC. Full variable domain (missing parts from reference TRBV5-5 and TRBJ1-2): DAGVTQSPTHLIKTRGQQVTLRCSPISGHKSVSWYQQVLGQGPQFIFQYYEKEERGRGNFPDRFSARQFPNYSSELNVNALLLGDSALYLCASSLVGGAGYTFGSGTRLTVV.

This clone was seen a handful of times. The chain recombines TRBV29-1 with TRBJ1-2; TRBD1 aligns across 7 bases. The V gene's germline CDR1 is SQVTM and CDR2 ANQGSEA. This CDR3 is 11 amino acids long. The V gene end was trimmed by 8 bases and the J gene end by 7 bases; junction bases not matched to a gene: 7. CDR3 region: CSISQGGGYTF. The CDR3 region has the DNA TGCAGCATCTCCCAGGGGGGTGGCTACACCTTC.

This chain joins TRBV30 and TRBJ2-5; 9 bases map to TRBD2. CDR3 size: 13 residues. CDR1 is GTSNPN, CDR2 SVGIG, per germline (reference sequence). The trim removed 5 bases at V and 2 bases at J, leaving 3 bases unmatched. CDR3 coding DNA: TGTGCCTGGGTAGCGGGGGAACAAGAGACCCAGTACTTC. This sequence encodes CAWVAGEQETQYF. Drawing the rest from reference TRBV30 and TRBJ2-5, the complete variable domain is SQTIHQWPATLVQPVGSPLSLECTVEGTSNPNLYWYRQAAGRGLQLLFYSVGIGQISSEVPQNLSASRPQDRQFILSSKKLLLSDSGFYLCAWVAGEQETQYFGPGTRLLVL.

This clone was observed once. This sequence joins TRBV19 and TRBJ1-3, with a possible D match to TRBD1 (6 bases). V dropped 5 bases and J dropped 4 bases, with 9 bases sitting between them. The CDR3 totals 13 residues. CDR1 and CDR2 (germline): LNHDA, SQIVND (reference sequence). This CDR3 is CASSQTGGNTIYF. The CDR3 DNA sequence: TGTGCCAGTAGTCAGACAGGCGGAAACACCATATATTTT.

The chain employs TRBV10-2 and TRBJ2-1, with D unclear. The CDR3 has 13 residues. V lost 6 bases, J lost 5 bases, and 11 bases lay in between. The germline V gene encodes CDR1 WSHSY and CDR2 SAAADI. The CDR3 sequence: CASRQAGHNEQFF. Written as DNA, the CDR3 is TGCGCCAGCAGGCAAGCAGGTCACAATGAGCAGTTCTTC.